Presented here are 17 T cell receptor beta chains from one specimen sequenced in a study of blood T cell repertoires in COVID-19. Using immunoSEQ multiplex PCR, the repertoire was profiled, and TCRdb retains in-frame clones only, with some absent. The repertoire includes about 150,000 clones, roughly 90% of them detected once, and about 1.5% sits in the top ten. The sample consisted of peripheral blood. Every receptor here comes from a human donor in a cohort sampled during active COVID-19.

The V gene is TRBV10-1, the J gene TRBJ2-7; 13 nucleotides line up with TRBD2. V dropped 2 bases and J dropped 6; count of bases not matched to a gene: 1. CDR3 length: 14 residues. Germline CDR1 WNHNN, CDR2 SYGVQD (reference sequence). This CDR3 reads CASSETSGGAEQYF. CDR3 bases: TGCGCCAGCAGTGAGACTAGCGGGGGGGCCGAGCAGTACTTC.

The CDR3: CASTSTAGYAEAFF. CDR3 bases: TGTGCCAGCACCTCCACGGCGGGGTATGCTGAAGCTTTCTTT. The chain employs TRBV7-9 and TRBJ1-1, with unresolved D. Germline loops: CDR1 SEHNR, CDR2 FQNEAQ (reference sequence). V was trimmed by 7 bases and J by 6 bases, leaving 18 bases between them. The length of the CDR3 is 14 residues.

In its sample, this clone was seen once. This sequence joins TRBV5-5 and TRBJ1-1; a weak D match, TRBD1 (6 bases). Per germline, CDR1 SGHKS and CDR2 YYEKEE (reference sequence). The CDR3 covers 15 residues. The V gene lost 0 bases and the J gene lost 1 base, with 10 bases spanning the gap. DNA of the CDR3: TGTGCCAGCAGCTTGGCCTACAGGGAGAACACTGAAGCTTTCTTT. This translates into CASSLAYRENTEAFF.

The genes are TRBV5-1 and TRBJ1-1, with a possible D match to TRBD1 (6 bases). CDR3 length: 14 residues. The germline gives CDR1 SGHRS, CDR2 YFSETQ. Trimming cost V 4 bases and J 5 bases, with 15 bases left between them. CDR3 sequence: CASSLTGSLTEAFF. The CDR3 DNA follows: TGCGCCAGCAGCCTGACAGGATCGTTAACTGAAGCTTTCTTT.

This clone was detected only a few times. The chain recombines TRBV7-3 with TRBJ1-6; 10 bases match TRBD1. The CDR3 loop spans 15 amino acids. The V segment lost 2 bases and the J segment 10 bases; nucleotides outside the gene matches: 5. Germline-derived CDR1 and CDR2 are SGHTA and FQGTGA. The CDR3 coding sequence is TGTGCCAGCAGCTTATTGGGACAGGGGACGTCACCCCTCCACTTT. It codes for CASSLLGQGTSPLHF.

The chain has TRBV3-1 (or the pseudogene TRBV3-2) and TRBJ2-1, with 8 bases fitting TRBD2. CDR3 size: 17 residues. J was trimmed by 2 bases and V by 0 bases; bases with no gene match: 6. CDR1 is LGHDT, CDR2 YNNKEL, per germline (reference sequence). The CDR3 spells CASSQERFSGAYNEQFF. The CDR3, as DNA: TGTGCCAGCAGCCAAGAAAGGTTTAGCGGGGCCTACAATGAGCAGTTCTTC.

The chain is built from TRBV1 and TRBJ2-1; the D call TRBD2 from the table was never checked on the DNA. TRBV1 is flagged as a pseudogene. The CDR3 is 20 residues long. The CDR3 sequence is CTSSQGGGTSGTRSYNEQFF. CDR3 bases: TGCACCAGCAGCCAGGGAGGAGGGACTAGCGGGACCCGGAGCTACAATGAGCAGTTCTTC.

Here the CDR3 DNA reads TGTGCCAGCAGCCAAGGACTAGCCCACAATGAGCAGTTCTTC. Protein sequence: CASSQGLAHNEQFF. V gene TRBV11-2 combines with J gene TRBJ2-1, with 8 bases fitting TRBD2. With V trimmed by 5 bases and J by 5 bases, 5 bases remained unmatched. The CDR3 totals 14 residues. Germline lookup yields CDR1 SGHAT and CDR2 FQNNGV.

V and J are TRBV7-8 and TRBJ2-2, with a tentative D call TRBD2 (6 bases). V dropped 5 bases and J dropped 10 bases, with 23 bases sitting between them. CDR1 is SGHVS and CDR2 is FQNEAQ in the germline V gene. The CDR3 spans 16 residues. CDR3 region: CASSARREQRRTELFF. The CDR3 DNA sequence: TGTGCCAGCAGCGCCCGCCGGGAGCAACGGCGCACGGAGCTGTTTTTT.

The rearrangement joins TRBV11-3 to TRBJ1-2, with 9 bases identical to TRBD1. CDR3 length: 18 residues. CDR1 is SGHNT, CDR2 YENEEA, per germline. The V segment lost 4 bases and the J segment 4 bases; nucleotides outside the gene matches: 16. CDR3 DNA sequence: TGTGCCAGCAGCTGGGGGGGGACAGGGTCCCCCCTCCCCTATGGCTACACCTTC. Translating gives CASSWGGTGSPLPYGYTF.

The chain uses TRBV9 and TRBJ2-3; 8 bases agree with TRBD2. This CDR3 contains 15 residues. The junction had 5 bases not matched to a gene; V was cut back by 3 bases and J by 2 bases. Germline assignment: CDR1 SGDLS and CDR2 YYNGEE. CDR3 in DNA: TGTGCCAGCAGCGAGAGCGGGGGCCACACAGATACGCAGTATTTT. It is translated as CASSESGGHTDTQYF. Based on the CDR3 plus reference TRBV9 and TRBJ2-3, the full variable domain is DSGVTQTPKHLITATGQRVTLRCSPRSGDLSVYWYQQSLDQGLQFLIQYYNGEERAKGNILERFSAQQFPDLHSELNLSSLELGDSALYFCASSESGGHTDTQYFGPGTRLTVL.

CDR3 residues: CASSMRGLTNEKLFF. The CDR3 DNA is TGTGCCAGTAGTATGCGGGGGCTAACTAATGAAAAACTGTTTTTT. The V and J genes are TRBV19 and TRBJ1-4; possibly TRBD1 for D (6 bases). Looked up from germline, CDR1 is LNHDA and CDR2 is SQIVND (reference sequence). Trimming shortened V by 3 bases and J by 1 base, and 9 bases separated the two germline ends. CDR3 length: 15 residues.

The V call is TRBV29-1, the J call TRBJ2-1; 8 bases are shared with TRBD2. The ends lost 7 bases at V and 6 bases at J; junction bases unmatched: 8. The germline gives CDR1 SQVTM, CDR2 ANQGSEA. There are 13 residues in the CDR3. The CDR3 here is CSGERGGVNEQFF. The DNA for the CDR3 is TGCAGCGGGGAACGGGGGGGAGTCAATGAGCAGTTCTTC.

The V and J genes are TRBV7-9 and TRBJ1-6; 9 bases line up with TRBD1. Losses at the gene ends were 4 bases for V and 10 bases for J; bases not matched to a gene: 8. The CDR3 is 15 residues long. Germline V gene lookup returns CDR1 SEHNR and CDR2 FQNEAQ (reference sequence). The CDR3 nucleotides read TGTGCCAGCAGCTCGGGACAGGGTTTGAGCTCACCCCTCCACTTT. Translation: CASSSGQGLSSPLHF.

The chain joins TRBV7-9 to TRBJ2-7; 8 nucleotides align to TRBD2. The V segment lost 6 bases and the J segment 2 bases; nucleotides outside the gene matches: 6. This CDR3 region has 14 residues. Germline values: CDR1 SEHNR, CDR2 FQNEAQ (reference sequence). The CDR3 here is CASRGGLEPYEQYF. CDR3 DNA: TGTGCCAGCAGGGGGGGACTAGAGCCCTACGAGCAGTACTTC.

This chain connects TRBV10-3 to TRBJ2-3; 16 bases are shared with TRBD2. Germline V gene lookup returns CDR1 ENHRY and CDR2 SYGVKD. CDR3 size: 19 residues. J gave up 3 bases and V 1 base, and 7 bases lay outside the gene matches. The CDR3 bases are TGTGCCATCAGTGAGTGGGGACTAGCGGGGGGGCCTCTGACAGATACGCAGTATTTT. This gives the protein CAISEWGLAGGPLTDTQYF.

V usage is TRBV5-6 and J usage is TRBJ1-2, with 7 bases that match TRBD1. Trimming cost V 6 bases and J 6 bases; bases outside gene matches: 11. The CDR3 runs to 14 residues. Germline lookup yields CDR1 SGHDT and CDR2 YYEEEE. CDR3 loop: CASINEGQWNGYTF. Written as DNA, the CDR3 is TGTGCCAGCATCAACGAGGGACAGTGGAATGGCTACACCTTC.